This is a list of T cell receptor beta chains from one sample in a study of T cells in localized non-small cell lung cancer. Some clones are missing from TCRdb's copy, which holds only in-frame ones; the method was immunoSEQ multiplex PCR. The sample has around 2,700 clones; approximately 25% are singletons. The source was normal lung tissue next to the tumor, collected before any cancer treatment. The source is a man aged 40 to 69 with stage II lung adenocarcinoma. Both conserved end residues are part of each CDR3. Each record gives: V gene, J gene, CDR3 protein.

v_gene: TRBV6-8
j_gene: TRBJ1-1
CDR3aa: CATHDRSDTEAFF

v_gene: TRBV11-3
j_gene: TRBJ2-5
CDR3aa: CASSRQQGSQETQYF

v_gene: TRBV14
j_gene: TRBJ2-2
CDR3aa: CASSALRTGELFF

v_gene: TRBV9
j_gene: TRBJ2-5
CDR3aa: CASSHEGGGVGETQYF

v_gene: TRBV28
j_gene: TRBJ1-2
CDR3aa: CASNTHMVGYTF

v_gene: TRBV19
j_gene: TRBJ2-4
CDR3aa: CASSAGLAGNKNIQYF

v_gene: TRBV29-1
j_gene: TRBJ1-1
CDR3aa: CSVLQGAPEAFF

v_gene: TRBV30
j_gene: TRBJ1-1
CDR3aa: CAWSSMRFAEAFF

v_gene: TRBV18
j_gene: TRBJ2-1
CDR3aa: CASSPVRTSLNNEQFF

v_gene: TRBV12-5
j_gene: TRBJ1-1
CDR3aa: CASGRAAEAFF

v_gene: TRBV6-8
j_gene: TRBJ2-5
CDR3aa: CATTRDRVFEETQYF

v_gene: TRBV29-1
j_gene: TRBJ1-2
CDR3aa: CSVHLRTGSSYGYTF

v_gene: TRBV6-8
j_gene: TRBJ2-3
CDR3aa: CASRGAGRSDTQYF

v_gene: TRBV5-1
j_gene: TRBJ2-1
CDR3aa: CASSWGGGGGYNEQFF

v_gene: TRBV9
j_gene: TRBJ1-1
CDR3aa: CASSEGQGTEAFF

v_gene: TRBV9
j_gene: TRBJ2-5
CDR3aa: CASSVALGSGDLPGPQETQYF

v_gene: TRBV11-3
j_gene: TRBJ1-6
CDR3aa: CASSEDIYNSPLHF

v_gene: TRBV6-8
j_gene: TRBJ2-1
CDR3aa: CASSGGDHINEQFF

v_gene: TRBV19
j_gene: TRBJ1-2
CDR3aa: CASSPRTGGRVDGYTF

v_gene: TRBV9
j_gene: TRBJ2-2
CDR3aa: CASSVTTPVSDGELFF

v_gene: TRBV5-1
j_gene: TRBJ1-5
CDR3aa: CASSLDNEQGPQHF

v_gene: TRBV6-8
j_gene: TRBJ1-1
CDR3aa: CASSTFDRVGLSAFF

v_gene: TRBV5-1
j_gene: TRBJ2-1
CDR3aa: CASSRTGRNNEQFF

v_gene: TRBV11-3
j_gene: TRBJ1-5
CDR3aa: CASSLEGGLGNQPQHF

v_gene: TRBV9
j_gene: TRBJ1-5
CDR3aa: CASSEAGYSNQPQHF